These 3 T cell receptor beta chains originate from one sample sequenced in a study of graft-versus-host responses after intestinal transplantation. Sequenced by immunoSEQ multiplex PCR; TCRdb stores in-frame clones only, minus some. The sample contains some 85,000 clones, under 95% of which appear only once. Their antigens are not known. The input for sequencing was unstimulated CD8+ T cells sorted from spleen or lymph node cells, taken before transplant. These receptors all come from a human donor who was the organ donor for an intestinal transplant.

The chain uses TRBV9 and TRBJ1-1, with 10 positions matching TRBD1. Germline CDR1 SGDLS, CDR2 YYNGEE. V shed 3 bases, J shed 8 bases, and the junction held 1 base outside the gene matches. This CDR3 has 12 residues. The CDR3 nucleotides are TGTGCCAGCAGCGCGGGACAGGGGGAAGCTTTCTTT. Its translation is CASSAGQGEAFF.

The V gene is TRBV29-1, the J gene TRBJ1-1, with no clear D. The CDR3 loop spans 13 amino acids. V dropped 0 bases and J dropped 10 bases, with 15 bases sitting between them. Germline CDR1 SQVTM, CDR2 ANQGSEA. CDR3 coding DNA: TGCAGCGTTGAAGACACCTCCGGGGTTGTAGCTTTCTTT. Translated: CSVEDTSGVVAFF.

CDR3 sequence: CASSLSATRGYTF. The CDR3 DNA follows: TGTGCCAGCAGTTTGAGTGCAACCCGTGGCTACACCTTC. This chain uses TRBV27 with TRBJ1-2; no clear D gene. Germline V gene lookup returns CDR1 MNHEY and CDR2 SMNVEV (reference sequence). This CDR3 spans 13 amino acids. Trimming removed 3 bases at V and 7 bases at J, with 12 bases between.